These T cell receptor beta chains were read from a single sample in a study of cytomegalovirus exposure and HLA in healthy donors. Generated by immunoSEQ multiplex PCR, the TCRdb table keeps only in-frame clones and is missing some. Seen here are around 190,000 clones, 87% observed once, and the top ten hold about 1%. The sample was PBMCs. These receptor sequences come from a boy younger than 10 in good health and CMV-seronegative. CDR3s include the opening cysteine and the closing phenylalanine or tryptophan. Fields, in order: clone size, V gene, CDR3 protein. Clone size is shown for a subset of rows, as once, few, many or a class of expanded clone.

>.|TRBV19
CASSIMGQGATEAFF
>.|TRBV10-1
CASSESAASEQYF
>.|TRBV10-3
CAPMWLAGGCNETQYF
>.|TRBV5-6
CASSLAAAGGSDYEQYF
>.|TRBV5-4
CASSLTGRTGELFF
>.|TRBV7-9
CASSLGGGSEQYF
>.|TRBV30
CASLRGGELFF
>.|TRBV6-6
CASSLFSGSLSYEQYF
>.|TRBV14
CASSQTWTASGANVLTF
>.|TRBV7-2
CASSITGHAESGYTF
>.|TRBV27
CASSSLASNIQYF
>once|TRBV18
CASSPPKREAFF
>.|TRBV28
CASSVWVATGELFF
>.|TRBV28
CASSEPSGRAGGELFF
>.|TRBV7-9
CSSSLVLGDSTYEQYF
>once|TRBV9
CASSAAGINQPQHF
>.|TRBV5-4
CASSLSVRGSYNEQFF
>.|TRBV19
CASSYQNNQPQHF
>.|TRBV19
CASRGFGQGNQPQHF
>.|TRBV18
CASSPTGREEQPQHF
>.|TRBV5-1
CASSSWPGRGTGANVLTF
>once|TRBV10-3
CAISEGDSPSYGYTF
>.|TRBV29-1
CSVAGQGAYEQYF
>.|TRBV6-6
CASRLGQAMRYTEAFF
>.|TRBV2
CASSEVAANYGYTF
>few|TRBV6-1
CASSDLGTARENTIYF
>.|TRBV28
CASRAGTFGNTIYF
>.|TRBV7-9
CAIPAGLAGEDEQFF
>.|TRBV25-1
CASRGRAGPPPEAFF
>.|TRBV28
CASSPPSRVTGELFF
>.|TRBV27
CASSGLDPRQFF
>.|TRBV5-6
CASSLGTENSNQPQHF
>.|TRBV28
CASPTPAPRSYNEQFF
>.|TRBV2
CASSEVPFLTGPLHF
>.|TRBV5-1
CASSLGLAGGTDTQYF
>.|TRBV5-4
CASSPTGGFSNEQFF
>once|TRBV5-1
CASSLDQGPLYEQYF
>.|TRBV5-1
CASSPQQGNPEAFF
>once|TRBV6-1
CASSELAGGVSTDTQYF
>.|TRBV6-1
CASSEALRLAVLSSYNEQFF
>.|TRBV4-1
CASSQEAGGLLGAQYF
>.|TRBV20-1
CSARPIYEQYF
>.|TRBV25-1
CASSELARENTEAFF
>.|TRBV5-1
CASSLAPAREQYF
>few|TRBV6-1
CASTGQGDSPLHF
>.|TRBV30
CAWSLTQYEQYF
>.|TRBV19
CASSIESYSNQPQHF
>.|TRBV6-1
CASASPGTDTQYF